The 21 T cell receptor beta chains below were found in one sample sequenced in a study of T cell repertoires in cytomegalovirus infection. TCRdb fed the reads into MiXCR, producing one record per CDR3 protein. The table records approximately 550,000 distinct CDR3 sequences, about 17% of them present only once. Sequences were obtained from CD8+ T cells from PBMCs. All receptors derive from a human donor in good health (CMV status not recorded). Some clones in this sample may be carry-over from other donors' samples.

The chain links TRBV27 to TRBJ1-2; no firm D call. This CDR3 has 15 amino acids. Germline CDR1 MNHEY, CDR2 SMNVEV (reference sequence). The V end was cut by 2 bases, the J end by 1 base, with 11 bases between. Written as DNA, the CDR3 is TGTGCCAGCAGTTTAGGCCCAGGAGTTAACTATGGCTACACCTTC. Its translation is CASSLGPGVNYGYTF.

This clonotype has a count of ten or more. This rearrangement joins TRBV28 to TRBJ2-1, with 7 nucleotides matching TRBD2. CDR3 size: 13 residues. From germline, CDR1 is MDHEN and CDR2 SYDVKM. The J segment lost 9 bases and the V segment lost 7 bases, leaving 9 bases of the junction unmatched. DNA of the CDR3: TGTGCCAGCACCTACACTAGCGAGGGTGAGCAGTTCTTC. Translated, it gives CASTYTSEGEQFF.

Ten or more counts support this clonotype. The chain combines TRBV15 with TRBJ2-5; D unresolved. The ends were cut back, 0 bases at V and 2 bases at J, with 7 bases in the middle. CDR1 and CDR2 from the germline V gene are LNHNV and YYDKDF (reference sequence). The CDR3 loop spans 14 amino acids. The chain's CDR3 is CATSRDRRQETQYF. Here the CDR3 DNA reads TGTGCCACCAGCAGAGATCGTCGGCAAGAGACCCAGTACTTC.

A remark on this clonotype: In this CDR3 the conserved last residue, phenylalanine or tryptophan, is missing, so a read error is likely. The chain combines TRBV20-1 with TRBJ2-7; D possibly matches TRBD1 or TRBD2 (6 bases each). V lost 0 bases, J lost 0 bases, and 15 bases lay in between. The germline V gene encodes CDR1 DFQATT and CDR2 SNEGSKA (reference sequence). This CDR3 spans 16 amino acids. CDR3 bases: TGCAGTGCTAGAGATGGTAGGGGGGCCCCCTCCTACGAGCAGTACTTA. The encoded protein is CSARDGRGAPSYEQYL.

This clonotype was counted many times. The chain employs TRBV6-1 and TRBJ2-7, with 10 nucleotides matching TRBD2. J gave up 3 bases and V 4 bases, and 6 bases lay outside the gene matches. The CDR3 runs to 15 residues. Germline CDR1 and CDR2: MNHNS and SASEGT. CDR3 sequence reads: CASSVLLAGDYEQYF. The CDR3 DNA follows: TGTGCCAGCAGTGTCCTGCTAGCGGGAGACTACGAGCAGTACTTC.

A note on this clonotype: A read error may be the cause here, since a much bigger clone is one base away. The chain has TRBV28 and TRBJ2-7; no definite D call. The CDR3 spans 13 residues. Trimming took off 2 bases at V and 6 bases at J, with 11 bases between the two ends. Germline V gene lookup returns CDR1 MDHEN and CDR2 SYDVKM. CDR3 coding DNA: TGTGCCAGCAGTTTAGCACAGTATCGCGAGCAGTACTTC. Translation: CASSLAQYREQYF.

Worth noting for this clonotype: Possible read error: a much larger clone is one base away. This chain connects TRBV28 to TRBJ2-1; D is uncertain. CDR3 length: 13 amino acids. CDR1 MDHEN and CDR2 SYDVKM come from the germline V gene. CDR3 nucleotide sequence: TGTGCCAGCAGTTTATCCTTAGGTAATGGGCAGTTCTTC. Amino acids: CASSLSLGNGQFF.

The table lists this clonotype with many counts. The chain carries TRBV12-3 or TRBV12-4 and TRBJ2-7; the match to TRBD2 covers 10 bases. CDR3 size: 15 residues. The V segment lost 6 bases and the J segment 2 bases; nucleotides outside the gene matches: 7. The DNA of the CDR3 is TGTGCCAGCAGACCGACTAGCGGGCCTACCTACGAGCAGTACTTC. Its protein product is CASRPTSGPTYEQYF.

This clonotype was recorded many times. The V and J genes are TRBV5-4 and TRBJ2-4, with TRBD2 matching over 8 bases. The CDR3 totals 15 residues. From germline, CDR1 is SGHNT and CDR2 YYREEE (reference sequence). Germline trimming cut 4 bases from V and 3 bases from J; bases unmatched to any gene: 6. CDR3: CASSLWREDKNIQYF. CDR3 DNA sequence: TGTGCCAGCAGCCTCTGGCGGGAGGACAAAAACATTCAGTACTTC.

This clonotype was observed many times. The chain couples TRBV2 to TRBJ1-4; possible D gene TRBD1, 5 bases. The length of the CDR3 is 15 residues. Trimming pared 6 bases from V and 3 bases from J, leaving 14 bases between. Germline V lookup: CDR1 SNHLY, CDR2 FYNNEI. The CDR3 DNA sequence: TGTGCCAGCAGCCCTCCAGGGACCCCTAATGAAAAACTGTTTTTT. Its translation is CASSPPGTPNEKLFF.

This chain joins TRBV6-1 and TRBJ2-2, with D perhaps matching TRBD1 or TRBD2 (9 bases each). V was pared by 6 bases and J by 5 bases, with 28 bases between. Germline V gene lookup returns CDR1 MNHNS and CDR2 SASEGT. The CDR3 is 19 amino acids. The CDR3 region has the DNA TGTGCCAGCAGAGGGACAGGGTTCGGCGGGAGGGGGTATACCGGGGAGCTGTTTTTT. Protein product: CASRGTGFGGRGYTGELFF.

This clonotype came up many times. The J gene is TRBJ1-5, the V gene TRBV7-6, with a possible D match to TRBD1 (6 bases). V gave up 4 bases and J gave up 7 bases, with 14 bases separating them. The CDR3 contains 14 residues. Germline V gives CDR1 SGHVS, CDR2 FNYEAQ. CDR3 loop: CASSSSGGRQPQHF. In nucleotides, the CDR3 is TGTGCCAGCAGCTCCAGTGGGGGCAGGCAGCCCCAGCATTTT.

Ten or more counts support this clonotype. The CDR3: CASSQLPEGLNTGELFF. Here the CDR3 DNA reads TGCGCCAGCAGCCAGCTACCGGAGGGGCTGAACACCGGGGAGCTGTTTTTT. The rearrangement uses TRBV4-1 and TRBJ2-2; maybe TRBD2 (6 bases). This CDR3 is built from 17 residues. Trimming pared 3 bases from V and 1 base from J, leaving 15 bases between. Germline V lookup: CDR1 MGHRA, CDR2 YSYEKL.

This clonotype was counted at least ten times. V and J are TRBV7-3 and TRBJ2-3, with D unclear. CDR1 and CDR2 (germline): SGHTA, FQGTGA. Trimming pared 6 bases from V and 1 base from J, leaving 8 bases between. This CDR3 spans 13 amino acids. CDR3 coding DNA: TGTGCCAGCAGTCCCTTTGGCACAGATACGCAGTATTTT. This translates into CASSPFGTDTQYF.

This chain uses TRBV20-1 with TRBJ2-2, with TRBD2 as a possible D gene (5 bases). The V and J ends lost 3 bases and 2 bases respectively, with 7 bases between them. This CDR3 is 13 amino acids long. CDR1 and CDR2 (germline): DFQATT, SNEGSKA (reference sequence). The CDR3 nucleotides read TGCAGTGCTAGGGGGAGAAACACCGGGGAGCTGTTTTTT. Translated, it gives CSARGRNTGELFF.

This chain joins TRBV14 and TRBJ2-2; 8 positions match TRBD2. The CDR3 is made up of 16 amino acids. V shed 3 bases and J 3 bases; nucleotides not matched to a gene: 6. Germline lookup yields CDR1 SGHDN and CDR2 FVKESK. As DNA, the CDR3 is TGTGCCAGCAGCCACCTTAGCGGGGCCCACACCGGGGAGCTGTTTTTT. It translates to CASSHLSGAHTGELFF.

A few counts support this clonotype. This chain connects TRBV27 to TRBJ2-1; a possible D gene is TRBD2 (6 bases). The germline V gene encodes CDR1 MNHEY and CDR2 SMNVEV (reference sequence). The CDR3 has 15 residues. Trimming stripped 5 bases from V and 3 bases from J, with 14 bases between. The CDR3 protein is CASSPGLPGYNEQFF. CDR3 DNA: TGTGCCAGCAGTCCGGGACTCCCGGGCTACAATGAGCAGTTCTTC.

Many counts were recorded for this clonotype. This chain joins TRBV7-8 and TRBJ1-6; D possibly corresponds to TRBD1 (6 bases). This CDR3 has 19 residues. The germline V gene has CDR1 SGHVS and CDR2 FQNEAQ. Trimming left V 4 bases short and J 5 bases short, with 24 bases between. CDR3 coding DNA: TGTGCCAGCAGCTACCCCGAGACAGGCCCTAAAAGGAATAATTCACCCCTCCACTTT. It encodes CASSYPETGPKRNNSPLHF.

The sample holds many counts of this clonotype. This chain uses TRBV7-2 with TRBJ1-6; TRBD1 matches 7 bases. V shed 5 bases and J 5 bases; nucleotides not matched to a gene: 9. CDR3 length equals 16 residues. The germline gives CDR1 SGHTA, CDR2 FQGNSA. The CDR3: CASSPVTGFNNSPLHF. The CDR3 DNA is TGTGCCAGCAGCCCTGTGACAGGGTTCAATAATTCACCCCTCCACTTT.

This clonotype was observed at least ten times. The chain uses TRBV7-9 and TRBJ1-1; TRBD1 agrees at 9 bases. Germline V gene lookup returns CDR1 SEHNR and CDR2 FQNEAQ (reference sequence). The CDR3 consists of 17 residues. V was pared by 5 bases and J by 1 base, with 11 bases of the junction left unmatched. CDR3 DNA: TGTGCCAGCAGCCTAGGAGGGACAGGGCGTGCGAACACTGAAGCTTTCTTT. It yields the protein CASSLGGTGRANTEAFF. The full variable domain, its missing parts supplied by reference TRBV7-9 and TRBJ1-1, is DTGVSQNPRHKITKRGQNVTFRCDPISEHNRLYWYRQTLGQGPEFLTYFQNEAQLEKSRLLSDRFSAERPKGSFSTLEIQRTEQGDSAMYLCASSLGGTGRANTEAFFGQGTRLTVV.

The rearrangement links TRBV14 to TRBJ2-7, with a weak D call TRBD1 (5 bases). The CDR3 is 15 residues long. Between the trimmed V and J ends, which lost 3 bases and 5 bases, there was a span of 17 bases. Germline V gene data show CDR1 as SGHDN and CDR2 as FVKESK. The CDR3: CASSHLQAQGHEQYF. The DNA for the CDR3 is TGTGCCAGCAGCCACCTACAGGCCCAGGGTCACGAGCAGTACTTC.